Listed here is a single T cell receptor beta chain. What it recognizes is unknown. This CDR3 has 14 amino acids. Germline V gives CDR1 SGHVS, CDR2 FNYEAQ. The data derive from a study of T cells expressing NK-cell markers. Across the study: Among eight sequenced donors, seven carried HCMV seropositivity while one was seronegative. Findings and limits, study-wide: In roughly six donors, dominant NKG2C+ clonotypes were roughly 1.0-8% of CD8+ T cells. Whether expanded NKG2C-expressing T cell clones recognize HCMV is unknown.

A 5'RACE template switching approach incorporating UMIs was used to make TCR beta cDNA. TCRdb reanalyzed the 5' RACE reads, giving one entry per CDR3 protein sequence and no DNA. This repertoire includes 500,000 or so distinct CDR3 sequences. The V and J genes are TRBV7-6 and TRBJ1-1. The clonotype originates from a man between 18 and 35 years old in good health. Sequencing input: blood T cells: a sorted CD56 or NKG2C T cell subset, CD4+ or CD8+ T cells, or bulk PBMC T cells (not recorded which). The CDR3 here is CASSLGGFDTEAFF.